Here is one T cell receptor beta chain with its context. This specimen comes from a study of blood T cell repertoires in COVID-19. Looking at the study overall: Sources were T cells, B-cell-depleted T cells, or PBMCs; the material itself was cDNA or gDNA.

In the original analysis: Reference gene primer amplification in the assay estimated nucleated cell counts. Repertoires were generated with immunoSEQ multiplex PCR, while TCRdb's copy carries only in-frame clones and drops some. V and J calls and clone size follow that table, whereas D and trimming were derived from the DNA. The sample records about 280,000 clones, 75% to 85% being singletons. The CDR3 is 16 amino acids. Trimming cost V 4 bases and J 0 bases, with 15 bases left between them. Germline-derived CDR1 and CDR2 are GTSNPN and SVGIG (reference sequence). The chain uses TRBV30 and TRBJ1-4, with D tentatively TRBD1 (6 bases). The receptor was derived from a man aged 45 to 65 with active or convalescent COVID-19. The specimen sequenced was peripheral blood. The CDR3, as DNA: TGTGCCTGGACGAGGGGGTTAGGGGCAACTAATGAAAAACTGTTTTTT. The encoded protein is CAWTRGLGATNEKLFF.